This is a list of T cell receptor beta chains from one sample in a study of a mutant IDH1 vaccine in newly diagnosed glioma. The table came from immunoSEQ multiplex PCR; TCRdb's copy has only in-frame clones and leaves some out. The data contain roughly 70,000 clones, around four fifths of them singletons. Specimen: peripheral blood mononuclear cells (PBMCs), collected from a glioma patient treated with radiotherapy, temozolomide or both. The receptors were gathered from a woman aged 18-29 years with glioma. Some clones in this sample may be carry-over from other donors' samples. CDR3s include the opening cysteine and the closing phenylalanine or tryptophan. Size tells how often a clone was seen (once, few, many) or the class of an expanded clone, and some rows leave it out.

CDR3 length,V gene,J gene,clone size,CDR3 protein
15,TRBV27,TRBJ1-1,once,CASSLGRQGTAEAFF
15,TRBV6-5,TRBJ1-1,-,CASRFRRGRNTEAFF
14,TRBV5-6,TRBJ1-2,once,CASSLTGEGYGYTF
15,TRBV5-1,TRBJ2-1,-,CASSFRDLDYNEQFF
15,TRBV19,TRBJ1-2,-,CASSQAGDPRYGYTF
14,TRBV5-1,TRBJ1-1,few,CASSLDAGGTEAFF
13,TRBV9,TRBJ1-1,few,CASSAGLNTEAFF
14,TRBV27,TRBJ2-1,few,CASSLTGPQGEQFF
16,TRBV19,TRBJ2-2,-,CASSGGGGLNTGELFF
14,TRBV7-8,TRBJ1-2,-,CASSLGQANYGYTF
17,TRBV10-3,TRBJ1-6,few,CAISSTDRGTINSPLHF
16,TRBV7-9,TRBJ1-6,-,CASSFYRGISNSPLHF
16,TRBV10-3,TRBJ2-3,few,CAISEPDSPSTDTQYF
16,TRBV9,TRBJ1-2,-,CASSPRQGDFDYGYTF
15,TRBV5-1,TRBJ1-1,-,CASSFLGVGGTEAFF
14,TRBV30,TRBJ1-2,-,CAWSVDRSAYGYTF
12,TRBV7-9,TRBJ1-4,-,CASSSGGEKLFF
13,TRBV11-3,TRBJ2-7,-,CASKMGISYEQYF
11,TRBV20-1,TRBJ1-1,-,CSVDPNTEAFF
17,TRBV6-1,TRBJ2-7,-,CASSEEAGKLFSYEQYF
13,TRBV6-6,TRBJ1-1,once,CASRDRENTEAFF
14,TRBV7-2,TRBJ2-7,-,CASSLEFFTYEQYF
14,TRBV10-3,TRBJ1-2,-,CAISEAAGGKGYTF
16,TRBV10-3,TRBJ2-6,once,CAISPTGDSGANVLTF
13,TRBV5-4,TRBJ2-3,-,CASSVQGGHTQYF
13,TRBV19,TRBJ1-5,few,CASNMGRDQPQHF
17,TRBV5-1,TRBJ1-1,-,CASSLAPGGGLNTEAFF
16,TRBV9,TRBJ1-3,-,CASSDQSQVSGNTIYF
14,TRBV10-1,TRBJ2-3,-,CASSESTRTDTQYF
15,TRBV7-8,TRBJ2-1,-,CASSLGAGSSNEQFF
12,TRBV9,TRBJ1-3,few,CASSVDRDTIYF
15,TRBV19,TRBJ2-3,once,CASSTGGTSTDTQYF
15,TRBV10-3,TRBJ1-4,-,CAISESPGLGEKLFF
15,TRBV27,TRBJ1-2,once,CASRISPGRNYGYTF
16,TRBV5-6,TRBJ2-1,few,CASNLRTSWESAEQFF
16,TRBV4-1,TRBJ2-1,-,CASSQVLSSSYNEQFF
13,TRBV25-1,TRBJ1-2,-,CASRGGRSYGYTF
13,TRBV6-5,TRBJ2-2,-,CASKRERDGELFF
13,TRBV10-3,TRBJ2-2,once,CAITPGGTGELFF
12,TRBV6-6,TRBJ1-2,-,CASSPAVYGYTF
17,TRBV11-2,TRBJ1-2,-,CASSLPQGLGGNYGYTF
13,TRBV27,TRBJ1-2,-,CASSRQGRYGYTF
13,TRBV6-5,TRBJ2-5,-,CASSLGTSVAQYF
13,TRBV29-1,TRBJ1-1,-,CSVSGGGITEAFF
15,TRBV7-9,TRBJ2-2,medium-sized,CASRPPGFGDGELFF
14,TRBV5-1,TRBJ1-2,-,CASSLGARGHGYTF
15,TRBV6-6,TRBJ2-6,-,CASSRQGGGANVLTF
18,TRBV7-2,TRBJ2-1,-,CASSLYALAGGPGNEQFF
14,TRBV5-6,TRBJ1-1,-,CASSFGHPNTEAFF
15,TRBV21-1,TRBJ1-5,few,CASSKKDRTRGPQHF